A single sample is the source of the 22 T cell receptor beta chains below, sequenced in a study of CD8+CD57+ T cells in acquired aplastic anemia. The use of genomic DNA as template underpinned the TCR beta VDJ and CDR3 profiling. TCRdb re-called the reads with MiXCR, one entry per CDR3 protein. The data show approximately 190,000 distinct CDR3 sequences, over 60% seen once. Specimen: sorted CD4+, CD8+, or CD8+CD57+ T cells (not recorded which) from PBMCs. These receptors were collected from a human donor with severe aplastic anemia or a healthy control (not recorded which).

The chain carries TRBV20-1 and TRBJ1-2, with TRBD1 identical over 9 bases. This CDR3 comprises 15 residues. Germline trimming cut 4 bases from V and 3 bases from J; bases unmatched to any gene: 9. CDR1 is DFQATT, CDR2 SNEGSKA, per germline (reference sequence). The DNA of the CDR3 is TGCAGTGCTAAACCGAGGACAGGGGTGGACTATGGCTACACCTTC. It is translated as CSAKPRTGVDYGYTF.

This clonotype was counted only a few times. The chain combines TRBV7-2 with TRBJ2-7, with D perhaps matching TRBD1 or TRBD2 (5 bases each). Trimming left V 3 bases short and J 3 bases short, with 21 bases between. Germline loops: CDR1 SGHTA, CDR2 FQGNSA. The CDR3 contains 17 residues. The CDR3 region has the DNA TGTGCCAGCAGCTTCAGGGTGGGACGGGGAGAAATCTACGAGCAGTACTTC. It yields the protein CASSFRVGRGEIYEQYF.

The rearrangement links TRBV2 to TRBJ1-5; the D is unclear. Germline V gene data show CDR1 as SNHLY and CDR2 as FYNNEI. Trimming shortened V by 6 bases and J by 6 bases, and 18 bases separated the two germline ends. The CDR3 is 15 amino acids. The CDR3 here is CASSLHGEGSQPQHF. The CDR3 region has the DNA TGTGCCAGCAGCCTACACGGGGAGGGAAGTCAGCCCCAGCATTTT.

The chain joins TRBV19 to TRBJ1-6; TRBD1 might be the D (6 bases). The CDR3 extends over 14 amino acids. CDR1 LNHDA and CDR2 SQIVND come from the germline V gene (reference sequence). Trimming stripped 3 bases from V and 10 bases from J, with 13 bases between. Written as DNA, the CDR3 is TGTGCCAGTAGTATTGGGGGGCCCAGCTCACCCCTCCACTTT. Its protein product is CASSIGGPSSPLHF.

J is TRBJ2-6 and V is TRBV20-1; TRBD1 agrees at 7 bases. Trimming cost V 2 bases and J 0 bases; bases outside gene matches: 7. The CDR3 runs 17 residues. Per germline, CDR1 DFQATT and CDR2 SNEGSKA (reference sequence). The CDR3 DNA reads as TGCAGTGCTAGACCAGGGGGTACAATCTCTGGGGCCAACGTCCTGACTTTC. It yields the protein CSARPGGTISGANVLTF.

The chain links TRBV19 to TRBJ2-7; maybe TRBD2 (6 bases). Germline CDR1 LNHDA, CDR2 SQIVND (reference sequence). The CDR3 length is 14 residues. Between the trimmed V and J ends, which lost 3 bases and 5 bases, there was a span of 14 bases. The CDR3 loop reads CASSMGTGTHEQYF. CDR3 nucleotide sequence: TGTGCCAGTAGTATGGGGACCGGGACTCACGAGCAGTACTTC.

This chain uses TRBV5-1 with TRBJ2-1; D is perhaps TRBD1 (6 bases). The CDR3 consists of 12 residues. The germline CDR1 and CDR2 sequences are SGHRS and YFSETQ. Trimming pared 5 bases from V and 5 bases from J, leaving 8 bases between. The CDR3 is CASRKGDNEQFF. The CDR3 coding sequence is TGCGCCAGCAGGAAGGGGGACAATGAGCAGTTCTTC.

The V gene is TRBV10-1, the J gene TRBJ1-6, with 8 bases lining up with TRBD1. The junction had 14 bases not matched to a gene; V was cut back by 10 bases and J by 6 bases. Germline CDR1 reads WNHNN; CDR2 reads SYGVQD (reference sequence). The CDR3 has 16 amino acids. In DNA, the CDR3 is TGCGCCAACAAAACCGGGACAGGCTTCCCTAATTCACCCCTCCACTTT. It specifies CANKTGTGFPNSPLHF.

The CDR3 sequence is CASSPLAAGELFF. In DNA form, the CDR3 reads TGTGCCAGCAGTCCTTTAGCAGCCGGGGAGCTGTTTTTT. V gene TRBV2 combines with J gene TRBJ2-2; D is undetermined. V lost 5 bases and J 6 bases, leaving 10 bases between the germline ends. This CDR3 has 13 residues. The germline gives CDR1 SNHLY, CDR2 FYNNEI.

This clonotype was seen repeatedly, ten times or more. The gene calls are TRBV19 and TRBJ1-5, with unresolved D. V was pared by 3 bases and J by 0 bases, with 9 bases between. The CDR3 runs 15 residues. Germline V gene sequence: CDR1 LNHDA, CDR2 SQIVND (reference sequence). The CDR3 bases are TGTGCCAGTAGTATTGAGCCAGATAGCAATCAGCCCCAGCATTTT. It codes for CASSIEPDSNQPQHF.

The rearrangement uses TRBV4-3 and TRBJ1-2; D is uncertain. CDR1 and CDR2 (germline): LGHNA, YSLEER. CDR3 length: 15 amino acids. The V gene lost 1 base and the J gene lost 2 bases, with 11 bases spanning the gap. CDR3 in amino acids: CASSQVAEGNYGYTF. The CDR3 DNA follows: TGCGCCAGCAGCCAAGTTGCTGAAGGGAACTATGGCTACACCTTC.

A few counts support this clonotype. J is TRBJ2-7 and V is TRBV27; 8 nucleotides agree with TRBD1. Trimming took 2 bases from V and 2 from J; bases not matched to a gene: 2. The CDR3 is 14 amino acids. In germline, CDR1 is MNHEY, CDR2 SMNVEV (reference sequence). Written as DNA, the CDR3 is TGTGCCAGCAGTTTACAGGGGGCTCCCTACGAGCAGTACTTC. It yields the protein CASSLQGAPYEQYF.

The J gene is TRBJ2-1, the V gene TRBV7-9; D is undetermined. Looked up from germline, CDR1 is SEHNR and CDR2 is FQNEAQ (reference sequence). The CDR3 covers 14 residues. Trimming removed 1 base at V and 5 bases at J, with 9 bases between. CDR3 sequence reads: CASSLVLPDNEQFF. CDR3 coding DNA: TGTGCCAGCAGCTTAGTTTTACCCGACAATGAGCAGTTCTTC. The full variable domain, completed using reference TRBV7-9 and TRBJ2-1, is DTGVSQNPRHKITKRGQNVTFRCDPISEHNRLYWYRQTLGQGPEFLTYFQNEAQLEKSRLLSDRFSAERPKGSFSTLEIQRTEQGDSAMYLCASSLVLPDNEQFFGPGTRLTVL.

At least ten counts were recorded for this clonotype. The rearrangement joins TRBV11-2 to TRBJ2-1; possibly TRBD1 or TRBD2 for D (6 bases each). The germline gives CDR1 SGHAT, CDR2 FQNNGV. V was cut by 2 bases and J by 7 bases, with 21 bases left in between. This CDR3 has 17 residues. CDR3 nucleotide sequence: TGTGCCAGCAGCTTACTTAGCTCCGGGGGCTCTGGTAATGAGCAGTTCTTC. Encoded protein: CASSLLSSGGSGNEQFF.

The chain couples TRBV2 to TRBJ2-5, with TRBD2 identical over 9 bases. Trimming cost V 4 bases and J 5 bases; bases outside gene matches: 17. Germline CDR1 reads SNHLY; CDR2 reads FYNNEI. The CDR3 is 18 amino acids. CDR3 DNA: TGTGCCAGCAGTGTAGAGGCTAGCGGGGACCTAACGAAGGAGACCCAGTACTTC. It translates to CASSVEASGDLTKETQYF.

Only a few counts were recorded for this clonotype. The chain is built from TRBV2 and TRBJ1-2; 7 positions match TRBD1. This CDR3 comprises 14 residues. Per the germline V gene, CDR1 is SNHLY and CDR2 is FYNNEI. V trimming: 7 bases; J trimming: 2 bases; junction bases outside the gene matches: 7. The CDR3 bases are TGTGCCAGCAAACCAGGGGGGTGGAACTATGGCTACACCTTC. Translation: CASKPGGWNYGYTF.

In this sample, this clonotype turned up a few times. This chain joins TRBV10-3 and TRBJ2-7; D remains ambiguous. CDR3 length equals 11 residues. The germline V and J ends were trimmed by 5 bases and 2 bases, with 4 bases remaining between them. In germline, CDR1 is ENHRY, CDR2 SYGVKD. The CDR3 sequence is CAISSTYEQYF. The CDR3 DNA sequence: TGTGCCATCAGTTCCACCTACGAGCAGTACTTC.

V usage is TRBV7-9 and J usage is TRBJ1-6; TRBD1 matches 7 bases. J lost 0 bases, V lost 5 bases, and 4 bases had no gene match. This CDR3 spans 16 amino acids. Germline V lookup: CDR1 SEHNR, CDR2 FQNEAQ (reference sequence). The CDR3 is CASSMDRSSYNSPLHF. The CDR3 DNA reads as TGTGCCAGCAGCATGGACAGGAGCTCCTATAATTCACCCCTCCACTTT. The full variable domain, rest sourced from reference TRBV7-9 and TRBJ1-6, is DTGVSQNPRHKITKRGQNVTFRCDPISEHNRLYWYRQTLGQGPEFLTYFQNEAQLEKSRLLSDRFSAERPKGSFSTLEIQRTEQGDSAMYLCASSMDRSSYNSPLHFGNGTRLTVT.

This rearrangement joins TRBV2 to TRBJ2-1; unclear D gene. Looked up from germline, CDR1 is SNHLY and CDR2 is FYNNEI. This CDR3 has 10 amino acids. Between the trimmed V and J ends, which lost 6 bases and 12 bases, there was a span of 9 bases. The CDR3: CASRDRGQFF. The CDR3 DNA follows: TGTGCCAGCAGGGACCGTGGGCAGTTCTTC. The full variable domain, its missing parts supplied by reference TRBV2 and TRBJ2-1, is EPEVTQTPSHQVTQMGQEVILRCVPISNHLYFYWYRQILGQKVEFLVSFYNNEISEKSEIFDDQFSVERPDGSNFTLKIRSTKLEDSAMYFCASRDRGQFFGPGTRLTVL.

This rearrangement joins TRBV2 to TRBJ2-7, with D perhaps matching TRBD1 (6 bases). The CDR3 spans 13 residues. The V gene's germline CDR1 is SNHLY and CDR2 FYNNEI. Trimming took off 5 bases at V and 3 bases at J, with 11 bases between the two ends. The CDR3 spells CASSPDRIYEQYF. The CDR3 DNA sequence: TGTGCCAGCAGTCCCGACAGGATCTACGAGCAGTACTTC.

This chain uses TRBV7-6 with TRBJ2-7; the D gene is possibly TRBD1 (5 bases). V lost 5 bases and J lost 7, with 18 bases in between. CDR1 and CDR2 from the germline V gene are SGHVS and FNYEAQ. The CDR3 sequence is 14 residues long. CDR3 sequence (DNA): TGTGCCAGCAGCCCCGGTCAGGGAACGTGGGAGCAGTACTTC. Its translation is CASSPGQGTWEQYF.

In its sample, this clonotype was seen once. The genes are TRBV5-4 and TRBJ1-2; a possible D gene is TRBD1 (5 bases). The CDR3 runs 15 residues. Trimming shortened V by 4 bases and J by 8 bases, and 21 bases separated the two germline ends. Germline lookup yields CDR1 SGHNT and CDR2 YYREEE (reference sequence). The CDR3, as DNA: TGTGCCAGCAGCCCCGGGTGGGGGGGTGCGTACGGCTACACCTTC. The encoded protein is CASSPGWGGAYGYTF.